The 9 T cell receptor beta chains below were found in one sample sequenced in a study of cytomegalovirus exposure and HLA in healthy donors. It was with 60 Vbeta and 13 Jbeta primers that the PCR ran. Clones were read by immunoSEQ multiplex PCR, and TCRdb kept only the in-frame ones, dropping some. This table has approximately 130,000 clones, approximately 85% appearing once. Sequencing used PBMCs. The receptor source for this set is a woman in her 30s in good health and CMV-seropositive.

V and J are TRBV5-1 and TRBJ2-7; 9 bases match TRBD2. This CDR3 is 18 amino acids long. V lost 3 bases and J lost 2; bases outside the gene matches: 15. Germline values: CDR1 SGHRS, CDR2 YFSETQ. The CDR3 DNA follows: TGCGCCAGCAGCTCGGGGGGGGGCGGGAGGGGTACCCCCTACGAGCAGTACTTC. Translated, it gives CASSSGGGGRGTPYEQYF.

The chain has TRBV27 and TRBJ2-5; the match to TRBD2 covers 7 bases. V shed 8 bases and J 5 bases; nucleotides not matched to a gene: 17. There are 16 residues in the CDR3. Germline CDR1 is MNHEY and CDR2 is SMNVEV (reference sequence). CDR3 sequence reads: CASGETLGGEAETQYF. CDR3 nucleotides: TGTGCCAGCGGCGAAACCTTGGGGGGGGAGGCCGAGACCCAGTACTTC.

This clone occurred a few times. This chain uses TRBV10-1 with TRBJ2-2; weak D call: TRBD2 (6 bases). V lost 9 bases and J 5 bases, leaving 10 bases between the germline ends. Germline V gene data show CDR1 as WNHNN and CDR2 as SYGVQD (reference sequence). The CDR3 has 12 amino acids. The CDR3 bases are TGCGCCAGTAGCGGACTGACCGGGGAGCTGTTTTTT. Its protein is CASSGLTGELFF.

This chain joins TRBV2 and TRBJ1-5; 7 nucleotides line up with TRBD1. After removal of 9 bases from V and 0 bases from J, the junction contained 11 bases not matched to a gene. The CDR3 contains 16 residues. Germline V gives CDR1 SNHLY, CDR2 FYNNEI. CDR3 region: CASPQEGQTSNQPQHF. DNA for the CDR3: TGTGCCAGTCCACAAGAGGGACAGACTAGCAATCAGCCCCAGCATTTT.

The rearrangement joins TRBV28 to TRBJ1-6; a possible D gene is TRBD1 (5 bases). The CDR3 has 16 residues. V gave up 6 bases and J gave up 12 bases, with 24 bases separating them. Germline CDR1 MDHEN, CDR2 SYDVKM. The CDR3 region has the DNA TGTGCCAGCAGATTCGGAGGGTTAGGGGTCGGGGAACCCCTCCACTTT. Its translation: CASRFGGLGVGEPLHF.

In its sample, this clone was seen once. V and J are TRBV29-1 and TRBJ2-5; D possibly corresponds to TRBD2 (6 bases). Germline V gene lookup returns CDR1 SQVTM and CDR2 ANQGSEA. The CDR3 loop spans 13 amino acids. V shed 6 bases and J shed 7 bases, with 18 bases lying between them. The CDR3 is CSVGTLLVRTQYF. In DNA, the CDR3 is TGCAGCGTCGGGACTCTACTTGTGAGGACCCAGTACTTC.

This clone was picked up a small number of times. The gene calls are TRBV19 and TRBJ2-2, with a possible D match to TRBD2 (5 bases). This CDR3 is built from 15 residues. Per the germline V gene, CDR1 is LNHDA and CDR2 is SQIVND (reference sequence). V lost 6 bases to trimming and J lost 0 bases, with 11 bases between them. The CDR3 DNA is TGTGCCAGTAGGGTAGCGCAAACGAACACCGGGGAGCTGTTTTTT. Protein sequence: CASRVAQTNTGELFF. Combining the CDR3 with reference TRBV19 and TRBJ2-2 gives the whole variable domain DGGITQSPKYLFRKEGQNVTLSCEQNLNHDAMYWYRQDPGQGLRLIYYSQIVNDFQKGDIAEGYSVSREKKESFPLTVTSAQKNPTAFYLCASRVAQTNTGELFFGEGSRLTVL.

This clone was seen a handful of times. V usage is TRBV5-8 and J usage is TRBJ1-1; 8 bases fit TRBD1. J was trimmed by 3 bases and V by 2 bases; bases with no gene match: 6. Germline-derived CDR1 and CDR2 are SGHTS and YDEGEE. The CDR3 loop spans 15 amino acids. CDR3 DNA: TGTGCCAGCAGCTTCAGGGGGCGCGGGGACACTGAAGCTTTCTTT. Protein sequence: CASSFRGRGDTEAFF.

Turning to this clone: The junction and the germline gene differ at one end; a read error may be behind it. The rearrangement uses TRBV10-2 and TRBJ2-7; D is possibly TRBD1 (5 bases). CDR3 length equals 16 residues. Germline CDR1 and CDR2: WSHSY and SAAADI. The DNA for the CDR3 is TGCGCCAGCGGTGAGTCATTCAGGGTTGCTGCCGACGAGCAGTACTTC. This sequence encodes CASGESFRVAADEQYF.